Listed below are T cell receptor beta chains from one sample, sequenced in a study of CD8+ T cells in alopecia areata. Assay: immunoSEQ multiplex PCR; the TCRdb copy retains only in-frame clones and omits some. The sample holds some 220,000 clones; around 57% are singletons and the top ten take 1.5% to 2%. The sample in question was CD4+ T cells sorted from blood, obtained at week 4, from a patient treated with tofacitinib. The origin of the receptors is a human donor with alopecia areata. Both conserved end residues are trimmed from each CDR3. Clone size, where shown, is once, few, many, or a class for clones that have expanded.

j_call	v_call	clone_size	cdr3_aa
TRBJ2-3	TRBV5-1	NA	ASSFEWVGDTQY
TRBJ2-1	TRBV10-3	few	AIRAGGSYNEQF
TRBJ1-2	TRBV7-2	NA	ASRPPGTWDGYT
TRBJ1-5	TRBV15	NA	ATSYPLRERGVQPQH
TRBJ2-3	TRBV2	NA	ASSMTSGDTQY
TRBJ2-3	TRBV27	once	ASSPLAGTAYSTDTQY
TRBJ2-7	TRBV2	NA	ASQEQLLPSYEQY
TRBJ2-2	TRBV30	NA	AWNGYTGELF
TRBJ2-1	TRBV9	few	ASSVTENNEQF
TRBJ2-7	TRBV27	NA	ASSLRENSYEQY
TRBJ2-7	TRBV9	NA	ASSALNSYEQY
TRBJ1-6	TRBV19	NA	ASSPDGFNSPLH
TRBJ2-2	TRBV9	NA	ASSVATAGSTGELF
TRBJ1-2	TRBV7-8	NA	ASSPLRLGTGPGRGYT
TRBJ2-3	TRBV5-1	many	ASERQGNSVADTQY
TRBJ2-7	TRBV5-1	NA	ASSSQGTYEQY
TRBJ1-6	TRBV18	NA	ASSPKQNNSPLH
TRBJ1-2	TRBV6-6	NA	ASSRGQGATNYGYT
TRBJ1-4	TRBV30	NA	AWRDRLGEKLF
TRBJ1-2	TRBV19	NA	ASEFDGRYGYT
TRBJ2-5	TRBV29-1	NA	SATGQLSETQY
TRBJ2-5	TRBV7-8	NA	ASSRGGPPETQY
TRBJ2-1	TRBV6-5	NA	ASSYSMAGGLGEQF
TRBJ2-5	TRBV19	NA	ASTTTGGGRLETQY
TRBJ2-4	TRBV10-3	few	AISEGGKNIQY
TRBJ2-2	TRBV25-1	NA	ASSRETGELF
TRBJ1-2	TRBV7-2	NA	ASSSTSGEGYT
TRBJ2-1	TRBV6-5	NA	ASSAGGGHEQF
TRBJ2-1	TRBV7-2	NA	ASSMTSGGHNEQF
TRBJ1-2	TRBV4-3	NA	ASSQDRGWADGYT
TRBJ1-5	TRBV5-6	NA	ASSLGGTGLKPQH
TRBJ2-3	TRBV7-2	once	ASSLRGSTDTQY
TRBJ1-1	TRBV29-1	few	SVESRMNTEAF
TRBJ2-2	TRBV4-1	few	ASSQGGTITGELF
TRBJ2-7	TRBV5-1	NA	ASSLVGDRVYEQY
TRBJ2-3	TRBV7-6	NA	ASSAYSDTQY
TRBJ1-1	TRBV19	few	ASTRDRVGTEAF
TRBJ1-2	TRBV4-3	NA	ASSQGGQGRYGYT
TRBJ1-1	TRBV29-1	NA	SVNLEVGTEAF
TRBJ2-5	TRBV16	many	ASSQGGAGETQY
TRBJ1-6	TRBV18	NA	ASSPREPNSPLH
TRBJ1-2	TRBV7-9	few	ASSHRVGNYGYT
TRBJ2-1	TRBV7-2	NA	ASSLNSPASGGEQF
TRBJ1-2	TRBV29-1	few	STRGGAGNYGYT
TRBJ1-2	TRBV20-1	NA	SAGGVYGYT
TRBJ2-7	TRBV29-1	NA	SVATGSEQY
TRBJ2-5	TRBV29-1	few	SAATFAQETQY
TRBJ1-2	TRBV4-1	NA	ASSQDRTAFYGYT
TRBJ2-1	TRBV19	NA	ASSIWGAINEQF
TRBJ2-2	TRBV25-1	few	ASRRGLTGELF
TRBJ2-7	TRBV4-2	NA	ASSQDRVVGARGEQY
TRBJ2-7	TRBV2	NA	ASRKGTGYEQY
TRBJ2-1	TRBV4-3	NA	ASSPVAQRGEQF